This entry lists 30 T cell receptor beta chains sequenced from one sample in a study of blood T cell repertoires in COVID-19. Libraries were prepared by immunoSEQ multiplex PCR; TCRdb keeps only in-frame clonotypes and omits some of them. The table lists 250,000 to 300,000 clones, about 68% of them singletons. What was sequenced was peripheral blood. Receptors were obtained from a woman aged 80 or over with acute or convalescent COVID-19.

The sample holds a few counts of this clone. Other nucleotide sequences from this sample produce the same CDR3. The rearrangement joins TRBV2 to TRBJ1-5; TRBD1 matches 7 bases. This CDR3 contains 14 residues. J gave up 0 bases and V 7 bases, and 3 bases lay outside the gene matches. Germline-derived CDR1 and CDR2 are SNHLY and FYNNEI. The CDR3 here is CASTGQNSNQPQHF. CDR3 bases: TGTGCCAGCACGGGACAGAATAGCAATCAGCCCCAGCATTTT.

This chain uses TRBV5-4 with TRBJ2-7; D perhaps matches TRBD1 (5 bases). V lost 0 bases, J lost 4 bases, and 14 bases lay in between. Per the germline V gene, CDR1 is SGHNT and CDR2 is YYREEE (reference sequence). This CDR3 is 15 amino acids long. The CDR3 DNA follows: TGTGCCAGCAGCTTGGAGGCAGGGCGAGATTACGAGCAGTACTTC. Protein product: CASSLEAGRDYEQYF.

The chain links TRBV18 to TRBJ2-3, with 7 bases fitting TRBD2. V lost 3 bases and J lost 3; bases outside the gene matches: 3. The CDR3 extends over 14 amino acids. Germline CDR1 KGHSH, CDR2 LQKENI. The CDR3 region has the DNA TGTGCCAGCTCACCGCCCGGGGGGACAGATACGCAGTATTTT. The encoded protein is CASSPPGGTDTQYF.

The rearrangement uses TRBV7-9 and TRBJ2-7; D is unresolved. The CDR3 has 11 residues. The V end lost 5 bases, the J end lost 2 bases, and 4 bases lay between the germline ends. CDR1 and CDR2 (germline): SEHNR, FQNEAQ (reference sequence). CDR3 in amino acids: CASSRAYEQYF. For the CDR3, the DNA is TGTGCCAGCAGCCGAGCCTACGAGCAGTACTTC.

This sequence joins TRBV2 and TRBJ2-1, with a tentative D call TRBD2 (5 bases). Trimming pared 4 bases from V and 6 bases from J, leaving 16 bases between. The CDR3 is 15 residues long. Germline values: CDR1 SNHLY, CDR2 FYNNEI. CDR3 in DNA: TGTGCCAGCAGTGCCAGGACGGGAAAGTTCAATGAGCAGTTCTTC. It translates to CASSARTGKFNEQFF.

V usage is TRBV7-8 and J usage is TRBJ2-7; the D gene is possibly TRBD1 (5 bases). Deletions cut 0 bases from V and 1 base from J, with 19 bases between. The CDR3 covers 18 residues. Germline loops: CDR1 SGHVS, CDR2 FQNEAQ. The CDR3 DNA reads TGTGCCAGCAGCTTAGCGCTCGACAGTGGCTCTTCGTCCTACGAGCAGTACTTC. Residues: CASSLALDSGSSSYEQYF.

This clone was seen more than once but under ten times. The V call is TRBV7-8, the J call TRBJ1-5; TRBD1 is a possible D gene (6 bases). Deletions cut 0 bases from V and 3 bases from J, with 9 bases between. In germline, CDR1 is SGHVS, CDR2 FQNEAQ. The CDR3 contains 15 residues. The CDR3 bases are TGTGCCAGCAGCTTAGCGACAGGACTCAATCAGCCCCAGCATTTT. Its translation: CASSLATGLNQPQHF.

The V gene is TRBV2, the J gene TRBJ2-1; 7 nucleotides align to TRBD2. The germline V gene encodes CDR1 SNHLY and CDR2 FYNNEI. V trimming: 3 bases; J trimming: 9 bases; junction bases outside the gene matches: 5. This CDR3 has 13 amino acids. For the CDR3, the DNA is TGTGCCAGCAGTGAGGGCCTAGCGGTTGAGCAGTTCTTC. It encodes CASSEGLAVEQFF. Full variable domain (rest looked up from reference TRBV2 and TRBJ2-1): EPEVTQTPSHQVTQMGQEVILRCVPISNHLYFYWYRQILGQKVEFLVSFYNNEISEKSEIFDDQFSVERPDGSNFTLKIRSTKLEDSAMYFCASSEGLAVEQFFGPGTRLTVL.

The gene calls are TRBV19 and TRBJ2-7, with a weak D call TRBD2 (6 bases). The length of the CDR3 is 12 residues. V was shortened by 9 bases and J by 6 bases, with 15 bases between the two germline ends. Germline CDR1 LNHDA, CDR2 SQIVND (reference sequence). The CDR3 is CASSGSGPEQYF. In DNA, the CDR3 is TGTGCCAGCTCTGGGAGCGGGCCCGAGCAGTACTTC.

V is TRBV19 and J is TRBJ1-2; 9 nucleotides agree with TRBD1. This CDR3 contains 15 residues. V was pared by 0 bases and J by 7 bases, with 6 bases of the junction left unmatched. The germline gives CDR1 LNHDA, CDR2 SQIVND (reference sequence). CDR3 amino acids: CASSIEGQGTTGYTF. The CDR3, as DNA: TGTGCCAGTAGTATAGAGGGACAGGGAACTACTGGCTACACCTTC.

The table lists this clone with a few counts. The CDR3 bases are TGTGCCAGCAGCTCAGACAGGGCCCCCTCCTATAATTCACCCCTCCACTTT. It is translated as CASSSDRAPSYNSPLHF. This chain joins TRBV7-9 and TRBJ1-6, with 7 bases that match TRBD1. The V segment lost 4 bases and the J segment 0 bases; nucleotides outside the gene matches: 6. Per the germline V gene, CDR1 is SEHNR and CDR2 is FQNEAQ (reference sequence). This CDR3 comprises 17 residues.

DNA for the CDR3: TGTGCCATCAAACAACAGGACTACGAGCAGTACTTC. Translating it yields CAIKQQDYEQYF. The J gene is TRBJ2-7, the V gene TRBV10-3, with D tentatively TRBD1 (5 bases). Trimming pared 7 bases from V and 3 bases from J, leaving 10 bases between. The CDR3 length is 12 residues. CDR1 is ENHRY, CDR2 SYGVKD, per germline.

The genes are TRBV7-9 and TRBJ2-7, with 7 bases lining up with TRBD1. CDR1 is SEHNR, CDR2 FQNEAQ, per germline (reference sequence). V shed 1 base and J 2 bases; nucleotides not matched to a gene: 11. The CDR3 is 17 residues long. CDR3 bases: TGTGCCAGCAGCTTAGGAGTAGGGGGCGCAAGGCCCTACGAGCAGTACTTC. This sequence encodes CASSLGVGGARPYEQYF.

The chain has TRBV5-1 and TRBJ2-2, with 7 positions matching TRBD1. V lost 6 bases to trimming and J lost 4 bases; unmatched junction nucleotides: 15. Germline V gene sequence: CDR1 SGHRS, CDR2 YFSETQ. The CDR3 length is 17 residues. The CDR3, as DNA: TGCGCCAGCACCCAGGGACAGCAGACATTAGTCACCGGGGAGCTGTTTTTT. It is translated as CASTQGQQTLVTGELFF.

This clone came up a few times. This chain uses TRBV16 with TRBJ1-4; D is perhaps TRBD1 (6 bases). V was clipped by 0 bases and J by 2 bases, with 13 bases between them. CDR1 and CDR2 from the germline V gene are KGHSY and FQNENV. This CDR3 comprises 17 residues. CDR3 sequence: CASSQSGRGFTNEKLFF. Written as DNA, the CDR3 is TGTGCCAGCAGCCAATCGGGCAGGGGATTTACTAATGAAAAACTGTTTTTT.

The chain is built from TRBV4-1 and TRBJ1-4, with 7 nucleotides matching TRBD1. With V trimmed by 1 base and J by 3 bases, 11 bases remained unmatched. The CDR3 spans 18 residues. Germline V gives CDR1 MGHRA, CDR2 YSYEKL. DNA for the CDR3: TGCGCCAGCAGCCAAGGGGGACCCGACAGGGCTGCTAATGAAAAACTGTTTTTT. Translating it yields CASSQGGPDRAANEKLFF.

The V and J genes are TRBV5-1 and TRBJ1-2; 8 nucleotides align to TRBD1. V shed 5 bases and J 4 bases; nucleotides not matched to a gene: 4. Per germline, CDR1 SGHRS and CDR2 YFSETQ. The CDR3 runs to 13 residues. The CDR3, as DNA: TGCGCCAGCAGGAGTGGACAGGGCTATGGCTACACCTTC. Translated: CASRSGQGYGYTF.

The V call is TRBV19, the J call TRBJ1-2; 7 bases are a match to TRBD1. J gave up 6 bases and V 3 bases, and 10 bases lay outside the gene matches. The germline V gene has CDR1 LNHDA and CDR2 SQIVND (reference sequence). The CDR3 runs to 15 residues. CDR3 protein: CASSIHDRETDGYTF. Here the CDR3 DNA reads TGTGCCAGTAGTATCCATGACAGGGAGACGGATGGCTACACCTTC.

The chain links TRBV11-3 to TRBJ2-1, with D unclear. Germline loops: CDR1 SGHNT, CDR2 YENEEA. The CDR3 is 13 amino acids. Trimming cost V 5 bases and J 5 bases, with 10 bases left between them. CDR3 DNA sequence: TGTGCCAGCAGCAAGGCGGCCAACAATGAGCAGTTCTTC. This translates into CASSKAANNEQFF.

The chain links TRBV10-1 to TRBJ1-1; D may be TRBD1 (6 bases). V was shortened by 6 bases and J by 7 bases, with 18 bases between the two germline ends. Germline CDR1 and CDR2: WNHNN and SYGVQD (reference sequence). The CDR3 runs 14 residues. The CDR3 loop reads CASRRAGDGGEAFF. For the CDR3, the DNA is TGCGCCAGCAGGCGAGCAGGGGATGGTGGTGAAGCTTTCTTT.

V is TRBV30 and J is TRBJ2-2; no clear D gene. This CDR3 contains 13 residues. Germline CDR1 GTSNPN, CDR2 SVGIG (reference sequence). Trimming removed 3 bases at V and 3 bases at J, with 8 bases between. CDR3: CAWRPQYTGELFF. The CDR3 DNA reads TGTGCCTGGAGGCCACAGTACACCGGGGAGCTGTTTTTT.

This rearrangement joins TRBV3-1 (or the pseudogene TRBV3-2) to TRBJ2-7, with 12 bases identical to TRBD2. V lost 1 base, J lost 4 bases, and 5 bases stayed unmatched. From germline, CDR1 is LGHDT and CDR2 YNNKEL (reference sequence). The CDR3 is 16 amino acids. The CDR3 reads CASSQVRTSGKYEQYF. CDR3 DNA: TGTGCCAGCAGCCAAGTACGGACTAGCGGGAAGTACGAGCAGTACTTC.

The chain is built from TRBV4-2 and TRBJ1-4; 7 bases align to TRBD1. Germline CDR1 and CDR2: LGHNA and YNFKEQ. With V trimmed by 2 bases and J by 2 bases, 11 bases remained unmatched. The CDR3 covers 18 residues. This CDR3 reads CASSQPGRKGATNEKLFF. The CDR3, as DNA: TGTGCCAGCAGCCAACCAGGACGGAAGGGGGCGACTAATGAAAAACTGTTTTTT.

The V gene is TRBV15, the J gene TRBJ1-2; D is unclear. This CDR3 is built from 13 residues. The V end was cut by 1 base, the J end by 4 bases, with 7 bases between. Germline lookup yields CDR1 LNHNV and CDR2 YYDKDF (reference sequence). CDR3 bases: TGTGCCACCAGCAGAGGGGGAGGCTATGGCTACACCTTC. As protein: CATSRGGGYGYTF.

This clone has more than one count but fewer than ten. This sequence joins TRBV5-1 and TRBJ1-6; TRBD1 matches at 8 bases. This CDR3 region has 15 residues. From germline, CDR1 is SGHRS and CDR2 YFSETQ. V was clipped by 0 bases and J by 7 bases; unmatched bases: 3. CDR3 sequence (DNA): TGCGCCAGCAGCTTGGCCGGGGACAGGAATTCACCCCTCCACTTT. This encodes CASSLAGDRNSPLHF.

This clone appeared a single time. The V and J genes are TRBV9 and TRBJ2-2, with TRBD2 as a possible D gene (5 bases). From germline, CDR1 is SGDLS and CDR2 YYNGEE. The CDR3 has 14 residues. Trimming took off 3 bases at V and 4 bases at J, with 10 bases between the two ends. The CDR3, as DNA: TGTGCCAGCAGCGGACGGGAAGCCACCGGGGAGCTGTTTTTT. This codes for CASSGREATGELFF.

V and J are TRBV5-1 and TRBJ2-5; 10 nucleotides match TRBD2. This CDR3 spans 14 amino acids. With 3 bases clipped from V and 5 bases from J, the junction kept 4 bases outside the gene matches. Per germline, CDR1 SGHRS and CDR2 YFSETQ. Here the CDR3 DNA reads TGCGCCAGCAGCTGGAGCGGGGGGGTGGAGACCCAGTACTTC. Its protein product is CASSWSGGVETQYF.

The chain recombines TRBV19 with TRBJ1-2; tentative D call: TRBD1 (6 bases). The CDR3 extends over 15 amino acids. Trimming took 1 base from V and 4 from J, leaving 13 bases between them. Per germline, CDR1 LNHDA and CDR2 SQIVND (reference sequence). CDR3 region: CASSIVAGEGYGYTF. The CDR3 DNA follows: TGTGCCAGTAGTATAGTTGCAGGGGAGGGCTATGGCTACACCTTC. Variable domain in full (rest from reference TRBV19 and TRBJ1-2): DGGITQSPKYLFRKEGQNVTLSCEQNLNHDAMYWYRQDPGQGLRLIYYSQIVNDFQKGDIAEGYSVSREKKESFPLTVTSAQKNPTAFYLCASSIVAGEGYGYTFGSGTRLTVV.

The V and J genes are TRBV28 and TRBJ1-3; 7 bases map to TRBD1. The CDR3 is made up of 15 amino acids. With 3 bases clipped from V and 3 bases from J, the junction kept 5 bases outside the gene matches. Germline CDR1 MDHEN, CDR2 SYDVKM. Here the CDR3 reads CASSFQGGSGNTIYF. The CDR3 DNA sequence: TGTGCCAGCAGTTTCCAGGGGGGCAGTGGAAACACCATATATTTT.

V usage is TRBV6-1 and J usage is TRBJ1-2; D ambiguous. Trimming removed 0 bases from V and 5 bases from J, with 10 bases in between. This CDR3 is 14 amino acids long. Germline V gene lookup returns CDR1 MNHNS and CDR2 SASEGT. CDR3 in DNA: TGTGCCAGCAGTGAAGCTGGGAGGGAATATGGCTACACCTTC. This translates into CASSEAGREYGYTF.